These 9 T cell receptor beta chains were all obtained from the same sample, sequenced in a study of human T cells and chemical hapten exposure (dated by TCRdb to about 2021). What the time point label conveys for this sample: pre-sensitization, week 0. What this sample's treatment or condition label stands for: therapeutic diphenylcyclopropenone sensitization with weekly scalp DPC. Library preparation used RACE. The run used a NextSeq 500. TCRdb reanalyzed the raw reads on its own, using fastp at Q25 for trimming and MiXCR for clone calling, and kept in-frame beta chains. One record per CDR3 amino acid sequence lists the most common genes and DNA. For this sample there are tens of thousands of distinct CDR3 sequences; 10% to 12% appear just once. Approximately 4% of the sample goes to the ten largest clones. The input for sequencing was whole blood, taken in connection with sensitization to the hapten diphenylcyclopropenone (DPC). These receptors came from a woman in her thirties or forties with alopecia areata. Some clones in this sample may be carry-over from other donors' samples.

The gene calls are TRBV11-2 and TRBJ2-1, with D unresolved. Germline CDR1 SGHAT, CDR2 FQNNGV. CDR3 length: 16 amino acids. Trimming stripped 0 bases from V and 4 bases from J, with 13 bases between. Here the CDR3 reads CASSLEGGTVYNEQFF. The CDR3 bases are TGTGCCAGCAGCTTAGAAGGTGGAACAGTTTACAATGAGCAGTTCTTC.

This clonotype was detected only a few times. The CDR3 protein is CASGLAPYNEQFF. CDR3 DNA: TGTGCCAGTGGACTAGCGCCCTACAATGAGCAGTTCTTC. V gene TRBV27 combines with J gene TRBJ2-1, with 9 bases that match TRBD2. The CDR3 has 13 residues. V lost 9 bases and J lost 2; bases outside the gene matches: 2. Per the germline V gene, CDR1 is MNHEY and CDR2 is SMNVEV (reference sequence).

In this sample, this clonotype turned up many times. The CDR3 loop is CASSFFGRGETQYF. DNA of the CDR3: TGTGCCAGCAGTTTTTTCGGGAGGGGGGAGACCCAGTACTTC. The chain couples TRBV28 to TRBJ2-5; 8 bases fit TRBD2. CDR1 and CDR2 from the germline V gene are MDHEN and SYDVKM. V trimming: 3 bases; J trimming: 5 bases; junction bases outside the gene matches: 5. This CDR3 has 14 amino acids.

This rearrangement joins TRBV6-5 to TRBJ1-2; the match to TRBD1 covers 9 bases. CDR1 is MNHEY, CDR2 SVGAGI, per germline. The CDR3 sequence is 15 residues long. The V gene end was trimmed by 5 bases and the J gene end by 2 bases; junction bases not matched to a gene: 6. The CDR3 coding sequence is TGTGCCAGCAGTGAAGACAGGGGGTCGAACTATGGCTACACCTTC. Amino acids: CASSEDRGSNYGYTF.

This clonotype was seen a few times. The genes are TRBV18 and TRBJ2-2; D is uncertain. Germline V lookup: CDR1 KGHSH, CDR2 LQKENI. The CDR3 loop spans 12 amino acids. The germline V and J ends were trimmed by 6 bases and 2 bases, with 4 bases remaining between them. Here the CDR3 DNA reads TGTGCCAGCTCCCGTAACACCGGGGAGCTGTTTTTT. It yields the protein CASSRNTGELFF.

The sample holds a few counts of this clonotype. The rearrangement uses TRBV6-2 or TRBV6-3 and TRBJ2-1, with D possibly TRBD2 on 5 matching bases. This CDR3 is built from 15 residues. Trimming removed 0 bases at V and 7 bases at J, with 13 bases between. Germline V lookup: CDR1 MNHEY, CDR2 SVGEGT. The CDR3 spells CASSYSTRTGNEQFF. The CDR3 bases are TGTGCCAGCAGTTACTCTACCAGGACTGGGAATGAGCAGTTCTTC.

This clonotype was observed a few times. The gene calls are TRBV11-2 and TRBJ2-1, with 11 bases fitting TRBD2. The CDR3 runs 15 residues. V shed 5 bases, J shed 5 bases, and the junction held 5 bases outside the gene matches. CDR1 and CDR2 from the germline V gene are SGHAT and FQNNGV. In nucleotides, the CDR3 is TGTGCCAGCAGCCCTACTAGCGGGAGTAACAATGAGCAGTTCTTC. Translation gives CASSPTSGSNNEQFF.

The chain couples TRBV7-3 to TRBJ2-3; the match to TRBD2 covers 13 bases. This CDR3 spans 16 amino acids. Trimming removed 6 bases from V and 2 bases from J; junction bases left unmatched: 5. CDR1 SGHTA and CDR2 FQGTGA come from the germline V gene. CDR3 in amino acids: CASREGTSGITDTQYF. In nucleotides, the CDR3 is TGTGCCAGCAGAGAGGGGACTAGCGGGATCACAGATACGCAGTATTTT.

This clonotype was seen a handful of times. V gene TRBV28 combines with J gene TRBJ2-2, with D tentatively TRBD2 (6 bases). Trimming took 7 bases from V and 4 from J, leaving 13 bases between them. The germline V gene encodes CDR1 MDHEN and CDR2 SYDVKM. The CDR3 has 14 amino acids. This CDR3 reads CASTLGGSTGELFF. CDR3 nucleotide sequence: TGTGCCAGCACACTTGGGGGGAGCACCGGGGAGCTGTTTTTT.